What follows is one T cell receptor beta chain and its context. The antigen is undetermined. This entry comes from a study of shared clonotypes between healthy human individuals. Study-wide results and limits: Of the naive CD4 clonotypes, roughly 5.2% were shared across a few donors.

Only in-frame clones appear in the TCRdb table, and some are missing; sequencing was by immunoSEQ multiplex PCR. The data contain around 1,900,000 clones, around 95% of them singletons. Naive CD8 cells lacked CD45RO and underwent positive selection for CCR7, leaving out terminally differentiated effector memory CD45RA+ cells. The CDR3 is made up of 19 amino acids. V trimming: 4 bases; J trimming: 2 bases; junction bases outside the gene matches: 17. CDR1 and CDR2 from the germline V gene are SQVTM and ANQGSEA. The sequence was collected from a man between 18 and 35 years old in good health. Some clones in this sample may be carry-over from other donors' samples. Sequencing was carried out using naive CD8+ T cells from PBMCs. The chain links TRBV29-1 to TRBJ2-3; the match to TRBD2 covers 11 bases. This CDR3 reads CSVVPRLAGSTPFTDTQYF. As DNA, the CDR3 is TGCAGCGTTGTACCCCGACTAGCGGGATCCACACCCTTCACAGATACGCAGTATTTT.